This entry describes one T cell receptor (beta chain). The antigen is unknown. The method was immunoSEQ multiplex PCR; TCRdb's version includes in-frame clones alone and lacks a portion of them. Here the sample spans approximately 2.4 million clones, around 95% being singletons. This specimen belongs to a study of shared clonotypes between healthy human individuals. Findings and limits, study-wide: Among the subsets, naive ones generally showed larger estimated richness than memory ones.

The clonotype was recovered from a man younger than 35 in good health. The sequenced material came from naive CD4+ T cells sorted from blood. Subset denoted: CD45RA+ positively selected.

The CDR3 sequence: CASSYNGQAEQYF. The CDR3 nucleotides read TGTGCCAGCAGTTACAACGGACAGGCAGAGCAGTACTTC. The chain links TRBV6-5 to TRBJ2-7, with 7 bases that match TRBD1. The germline CDR1 and CDR2 sequences are MNHEY and SVGAGI. V lost 2 bases to trimming and J lost 7 bases; unmatched junction nucleotides: 5. The CDR3 consists of 13 residues.